A single sample is the source of the 10 T cell receptor beta chains below, sequenced in a study of T cell responses to AZD1222 COVID-19 vaccine. TCRdb's table, derived via immunoSEQ multiplex PCR, lists solely in-frame clones and lacks some. The sample lists 250,000 or so clones, 85% to 95% seen once, with roughly 0.6% in the top ten. Material: peripheral blood, obtained on day 0 of AZD1222 vaccination. The receptors come from an adult in good health.

About this clone: The same CDR3 is also encoded by other DNA sequences in this sample. This chain connects TRBV5-1 to TRBJ1-1; 8 bases agree with TRBD1. The CDR3 extends over 14 amino acids. CDR1 and CDR2 from the germline V gene are SGHRS and YFSETQ. The V and J ends lost 4 bases and 1 base, in that order; junction bases with no gene match: 3. The CDR3 here is CASSLDRGNTEAFF. CDR3 nucleotide sequence: TGCGCCAGCAGCCTTGACAGGGGGAACACTGAAGCTTTCTTT.

V usage is TRBV25-1 and J usage is TRBJ1-1; D call uncertain. This CDR3 has 14 amino acids. Germline CDR1 MGHDK, CDR2 SYGVNS. V was clipped by 1 base and J by 1 base, with 7 bases between them. This chain's CDR3 is CASSELGPNTEAFF. CDR3 sequence (DNA): TGTGCCAGCAGTGAATTAGGGCCGAACACTGAAGCTTTCTTT.

CDR3 amino acids: CASSLQGKYYEQYF. The CDR3 nucleotides are TGCGCCAGCAGCTTGCAGGGAAAGTACTACGAGCAGTACTTC. The chain uses TRBV5-1 and TRBJ2-7; possible D gene TRBD1, 5 bases. The length of the CDR3 is 14 residues. Germline-derived CDR1 and CDR2 are SGHRS and YFSETQ. The ends were cut back, 1 base at V and 3 bases at J, with 11 bases in the middle.

This clone appeared once. CDR3 sequence: CASSFPGAGNTIYF. The CDR3 coding sequence is TGTGCCAGCAGCTTCCCGGGCGCTGGAAACACCATATATTTT. The V gene is TRBV5-6, the J gene TRBJ1-3, with D hard to call. V was cut by 2 bases and J by 2 bases, with 8 bases left in between. Per germline, CDR1 SGHDT and CDR2 YYEEEE. There are 14 residues in the CDR3.

This chain joins TRBV5-6 and TRBJ2-1; TRBD2 matches at 13 bases. The CDR3 extends over 16 amino acids. After removal of 3 bases from V and 7 bases from J, the junction contained 7 bases not matched to a gene. CDR1 and CDR2 from the germline V gene are SGHDT and YYEEEE. CDR3 region: CASSYLGLAGVNEQFF. In nucleotides, the CDR3 is TGTGCCAGCAGCTATCTTGGACTAGCGGGAGTTAATGAGCAGTTCTTC.

The chain carries TRBV5-8 and TRBJ2-7; possibly TRBD2 for D (6 bases). The CDR3 runs to 14 residues. CDR1 and CDR2 (germline): SGHTS, YDEGEE. V gave up 2 bases and J gave up 2 bases, with 11 bases separating them. The CDR3 DNA reads TGTGCCAGCAGCTTTTGGAGGGGACCCTACGAGCAGTACTTC. Translation: CASSFWRGPYEQYF.

The chain links TRBV30 to TRBJ2-3; 8 positions match TRBD2. This CDR3 spans 14 amino acids. Germline V gene data show CDR1 as GTSNPN and CDR2 as SVGIG (reference sequence). J lost 3 bases, V lost 4 bases, and 6 bases had no gene match. The CDR3 is CAWTLTSATDTQYF. DNA for the CDR3: TGTGCCTGGACCCTGACTAGCGCGACAGATACGCAGTATTTT.

The V gene is TRBV5-1, the J gene TRBJ1-1; the match to TRBD1 covers 7 bases. This CDR3 spans 13 amino acids. Losses at the gene ends were 7 bases for V and 4 bases for J; bases not matched to a gene: 7. Germline-derived CDR1 and CDR2 are SGHRS and YFSETQ. The CDR3 spells CASSTGVSTEAFF. CDR3 coding DNA: TGCGCCAGCTCTACAGGGGTGAGCACTGAAGCTTTCTTT.

This clone appeared once. V and J are TRBV9 and TRBJ1-4; 7 positions match TRBD1. CDR1 is SGDLS, CDR2 YYNGEE, per germline. The CDR3 runs to 16 residues. The V and J ends lost 0 bases and 2 bases, in that order; junction bases with no gene match: 4. The DNA for the CDR3 is TGTGCCAGCAGCGTAGCTACAGGGGAGACTAATGAAAAACTGTTTTTT. Residues: CASSVATGETNEKLFF.

The chain employs TRBV25-1 and TRBJ2-7, with no clear D. CDR3 length: 11 amino acids. Trimming left V 11 bases short and J 3 bases short, with 11 bases between. Germline V gene sequence: CDR1 MGHDK, CDR2 SYGVNS. The CDR3 here is CAFFLSYEQYF. The DNA of the CDR3 is TGTGCCTTCTTTCTCAGCTACGAGCAGTACTTC.